This T cell receptor (beta chain) came from a study of T cell changes during pregnancy in multiple sclerosis. The CDR3 length is 16 residues. Germline V gene lookup returns CDR1 SGHKS and CDR2 YYEKEE (reference sequence). V dropped 0 bases and J dropped 0; count of bases not matched to a gene: 2. The count of this clone is one. Data came from immunoSEQ multiplex PCR; TCRdb stores just in-frame clones and leaves some out. The sample contains about 20,000 clones, 91% of which appear only once. The chain is built from TRBV5-5 and TRBJ1-5; TRBD1 agrees at 8 bases. Sequencing was performed on CD4+ T cells from peripheral blood mononuclear cells, taken in the third trimester of pregnancy. The sequence was collected from a female donor in good health, enrolled as a control in a pregnancy study. This chain's CDR3 is CASSLAGGDSNQPQHF. Written as DNA, the CDR3 is TGTGCCAGCAGCTTGGCAGGGGGCGATAGCAATCAGCCCCAGCATTTT.